These 2 T cell receptor beta chains were sequenced from one sample in a study of tumor-infiltrating lymphocytes in primary liver carcinoma. Alongside blood RNA obtained from unsorted whole blood, germline DNA was also extracted. cDNA specific to TCR beta was made from approximately 0.55 ug of total RNA, with a constant-region primer employed for priming. Amplification in three nested multiplex PCR rounds with slightly modified ARM-PCR gave rise to TCR beta libraries. Both of the initial two PCR rounds ran for 10 cycles and employed TRBV1-TRBV30 forward primers alongside a C-beta reverse primer. TCRdb processed the multiplex PCR reads anew with MiXCR; each CDR3 protein has one entry. The sample holds about 350,000 distinct CDR3 sequences, less than 65% seen once. Sequenced: peripheral blood. The receptors come from a man aged 35 to 55 with primary liver carcinoma and hepatitis B virus infection.

This clonotype was counted at least ten times. The chain couples TRBV11-2 to TRBJ2-2, with 11 bases fitting TRBD1. After removal of 5 bases from V and 3 bases from J, the junction contained 8 bases not matched to a gene. Germline CDR1 SGHAT, CDR2 FQNNGV. This CDR3 is built from 17 residues. For the CDR3, the DNA is TGTGCCAGCAGCCAAAAAGGACAGGGGGCCGACACCGGGGAGCTGTTTTTT. Amino acids: CASSQKGQGADTGELFF.

This chain joins TRBV7-9 and TRBJ2-1; no firm D call. Trimming left V 1 base short and J 7 bases short, with 11 bases between. The germline V gene has CDR1 SEHNR and CDR2 FQNEAQ (reference sequence). The CDR3 covers 14 residues. This chain's CDR3 is CASSLVSGSNEQFF. The CDR3 coding sequence is TGTGCCAGCAGCTTAGTTTCAGGAAGTAATGAGCAGTTCTTC. Combining the CDR3 with reference TRBV7-9 and TRBJ2-1 gives the whole variable domain DTGVSQNPRHKITKRGQNVTFRCDPISEHNRLYWYRQTLGQGPEFLTYFQNEAQLEKSRLLSDRFSAERPKGSFSTLEIQRTEQGDSAMYLCASSLVSGSNEQFFGPGTRLTVL.